The 32 T cell receptor beta chains presented below share a single source sample, sequenced in a study of blood T cell repertoires in COVID-19. Using immunoSEQ multiplex PCR, the repertoire was profiled, and TCRdb retains in-frame clones only, with some absent. The sample holds 150,000 or so clones; roughly 87% are singletons and the top ten take more than 1.5%. The sequenced sample was peripheral blood. The receptors come from a woman between 45 and 60 years old with acute or convalescent COVID-19.

V and J are TRBV3-1 (or the pseudogene TRBV3-2) and TRBJ2-7; TRBD2 aligns across 11 bases. The CDR3 is 14 residues long. The trim removed 7 bases at V and 4 bases at J, leaving 6 bases unmatched. CDR1 and CDR2 (germline): LGHDT, YNNKEL (reference sequence). The CDR3: CASNGSGRGYEQYF. The CDR3 DNA is TGTGCCAGCAATGGTAGCGGGAGGGGATACGAGCAGTACTTC.

The DNA for the CDR3 is TGCGCCAGCACCACCAGCGGGGGCCTCTCCTACAATGAGCAGTTCTTC. Amino acids: CASTTSGGLSYNEQFF. The rearrangement uses TRBV5-1 and TRBJ2-1, with 8 positions matching TRBD2. The trim removed 6 bases at V and 0 bases at J, leaving 8 bases unmatched. Per germline, CDR1 SGHRS and CDR2 YFSETQ. The CDR3 runs to 16 residues.

J is TRBJ1-2 and V is TRBV19; 9 nucleotides line up with TRBD1. V shed 0 bases and J 2 bases; nucleotides not matched to a gene: 10. Germline V gives CDR1 LNHDA, CDR2 SQIVND (reference sequence). This CDR3 is built from 18 residues. CDR3 loop: CASSIETGTGTSNYGYTF. DNA of the CDR3: TGTGCCAGTAGTATAGAAACCGGGACAGGGACATCCAACTATGGCTACACCTTC.

This clone has only a few counts. J is TRBJ1-1 and V is TRBV19; tentatively, D is TRBD1 (6 bases). This CDR3 is built from 14 residues. V shed 7 bases and J shed 4 bases, with 16 bases lying between them. From germline, CDR1 is LNHDA and CDR2 SQIVND (reference sequence). This CDR3 reads CASTMDRRGTEAFF. The CDR3 bases are TGTGCCAGTACCATGGACAGAAGGGGCACTGAAGCTTTCTTT.

This clone was counted once. The chain carries TRBV14 and TRBJ2-1, with TRBD2 matching over 9 bases. The V segment lost 4 bases and the J segment 8 bases; nucleotides outside the gene matches: 9. This CDR3 contains 15 residues. The germline gives CDR1 SGHDN, CDR2 FVKESK. The CDR3 sequence is CASSLRLAAMDEQFF. The CDR3 DNA reads as TGTGCCAGCAGCCTCCGACTAGCGGCTATGGATGAGCAGTTCTTC.

This clone was recorded once. The chain recombines TRBV7-8 with TRBJ1-2; D unresolved. V was clipped by 1 base and J by 3 bases, with 12 bases between them. The CDR3 spans 15 residues. The germline V gene encodes CDR1 SGHVS and CDR2 FQNEAQ. The CDR3: CASSLEPGSYYGYTF. The CDR3, as DNA: TGTGCCAGCAGCTTAGAACCGGGAAGCTACTATGGCTACACCTTC.

J is TRBJ1-5 and V is TRBV30, with TRBD1 matching 7 bases. The CDR3 is made up of 13 amino acids. CDR1 is GTSNPN, CDR2 SVGIG, per germline (reference sequence). The junction had 6 bases not matched to a gene; V was cut back by 3 bases and J by 7 bases. CDR3 residues: CAWRGQTGQPQHF. In DNA form, the CDR3 reads TGTGCCTGGAGGGGACAGACTGGGCAGCCCCAGCATTTT.

This clone was counted between two and nine times. The rearrangement links TRBV15 to TRBJ1-2, with a weak D call TRBD1 (6 bases). Looked up from germline, CDR1 is LNHNV and CDR2 is YYDKDF (reference sequence). The CDR3 loop spans 14 amino acids. Deletions cut 3 bases from V and 4 bases from J, with 12 bases between. The CDR3 bases are TGTGCCACCAGCAGCGCACAGGGACCCTATGGCTACACCTTC. Translation gives CATSSAQGPYGYTF.

The chain carries TRBV5-1 and TRBJ1-1; possible D gene TRBD1, 5 bases. V lost 4 bases to trimming and J lost 4 bases, with 20 bases between them. This CDR3 has 16 residues. Looked up from germline, CDR1 is SGHRS and CDR2 is YFSETQ. CDR3 sequence: CASSQDVRVWSTEAFF. The CDR3 bases are TGCGCCAGCAGCCAGGATGTCAGGGTATGGTCCACTGAAGCTTTCTTT.

The V call is TRBV19, the J call TRBJ1-1; 7 nucleotides agree with TRBD1. The CDR3 is 12 residues long. V was clipped by 6 bases and J by 3 bases; unmatched bases: 1. Per germline, CDR1 LNHDA and CDR2 SQIVND (reference sequence). The CDR3 bases are TGTGCCAGTAGGACAGGGTACACTGAAGCTTTCTTT. It specifies CASRTGYTEAFF. Full variable domain (missing parts from reference TRBV19 and TRBJ1-1): DGGITQSPKYLFRKEGQNVTLSCEQNLNHDAMYWYRQDPGQGLRLIYYSQIVNDFQKGDIAEGYSVSREKKESFPLTVTSAQKNPTAFYLCASRTGYTEAFFGQGTRLTVV.

The chain uses TRBV29-1 and TRBJ1-2; D may be TRBD1 (5 bases). Germline lookup yields CDR1 SQVTM and CDR2 ANQGSEA. This CDR3 is 12 amino acids long. Trimming took off 5 bases at V and 3 bases at J, with 10 bases between the two ends. CDR3 sequence: CSVRGTDYGYTF. CDR3 bases: TGCAGCGTTCGGGGGACTGACTATGGCTACACCTTC.

This clone was recorded only once. The chain uses TRBV19 and TRBJ1-2, with TRBD1 matching over 8 bases. V dropped 5 bases and J dropped 5; count of bases not matched to a gene: 10. The CDR3 covers 15 residues. The germline V gene has CDR1 LNHDA and CDR2 SQIVND (reference sequence). The CDR3 sequence: CASSFGDRSLYGYTF. The DNA for the CDR3 is TGTGCCAGTAGTTTTGGGGACAGGTCGTTATATGGCTACACCTTC.

The chain recombines TRBV19 with TRBJ1-5; 7 bases map to TRBD1. Unmatched junction bases numbered 17, after V lost 1 base and J lost 5 bases. CDR1 LNHDA and CDR2 SQIVND come from the germline V gene (reference sequence). This CDR3 has 19 amino acids. As DNA, the CDR3 is TGTGCCAGTAGTATAGCCCAGACGTACAGGGGAATAGGGGATCAGCCCCAGCATTTT. Its protein product is CASSIAQTYRGIGDQPQHF.

This rearrangement joins TRBV6-5 to TRBJ1-6, with D uncertain. V lost 5 bases to trimming and J lost 7 bases, with 6 bases between them. Per germline, CDR1 MNHEY and CDR2 SVGAGI. The CDR3 sequence is 12 residues long. The CDR3 coding sequence is TGTGCCAGCAGTCAACAGAATTCACCCCTCCACTTT. Amino acid sequence: CASSQQNSPLHF.

The CDR3 coding sequence is TGTGCCAGCAGTATAGGGGTCACTGAAGCTTTCTTT. Protein sequence: CASSIGVTEAFF. The genes are TRBV7-8 and TRBJ1-1; perhaps TRBD1 as D (5 bases). V was clipped by 6 bases and J by 4 bases, with 9 bases between them. The germline V gene has CDR1 SGHVS and CDR2 FQNEAQ. This CDR3 comprises 12 residues.

The J gene is TRBJ1-2, the V gene TRBV19, with D possibly TRBD1 on 6 matching bases. With 7 bases removed from V and 9 bases from J, the gap between germline ends came to 24 bases. The CDR3 sequence is 15 residues long. CDR1 and CDR2 from the germline V gene are LNHDA and SQIVND (reference sequence). The CDR3 loop is CASTLPIGGVDSYTF. In nucleotides, the CDR3 is TGTGCCAGTACCCTCCCGATAGGGGGGGTGGATAGCTACACCTTC.

The chain couples TRBV18 to TRBJ1-2; tentative D call: TRBD1 (5 bases). CDR3 length: 13 amino acids. Looked up from germline, CDR1 is KGHSH and CDR2 is LQKENI. Trimming pared 4 bases from V and 3 bases from J, leaving 9 bases between. CDR3 nucleotides: TGTGCCAGCTCACAGGGGCAGGACTATGGCTACACCTTC. Protein product: CASSQGQDYGYTF. The whole variable domain, remainder taken from reference TRBV18 and TRBJ1-2, is NAGVMQNPRHLVRRRGQEARLRCSPMKGHSHVYWYRQLPEEGLKFMVYLQKENIIDESGMPKERFSAEFPKEGPSILRIQQVVRGDSAAYFCASSQGQDYGYTFGSGTRLTVV.

V is TRBV3-1 (or the pseudogene TRBV3-2) and J is TRBJ1-2; 7 bases are shared with TRBD1. In germline, CDR1 is LGHDT, CDR2 YNNKEL (reference sequence). J was trimmed by 2 bases and V by 3 bases; bases with no gene match: 6. This CDR3 is built from 15 residues. DNA of the CDR3: TGTGCCAGCAGCCAGACAGGGCGGTCGAACTATGGCTACACCTTC. Protein product: CASSQTGRSNYGYTF.

This rearrangement joins TRBV5-1 to TRBJ2-1; TRBD2 matches 10 bases. V dropped 1 base and J dropped 5; count of bases not matched to a gene: 6. This CDR3 has 16 amino acids. Germline V gene data show CDR1 as SGHRS and CDR2 as YFSETQ. The DNA of the CDR3 is TGCGCCAGCAGCTTGTGGGGGCTAGCGGGGGACAATGAGCAGTTCTTC. Translated: CASSLWGLAGDNEQFF.

The CDR3 reads CASSPGFSGYTF. CDR3 coding DNA: TGTGCCAGCAGTCCAGGGTTCTCTGGCTACACCTTC. V is TRBV3-1 (or the pseudogene TRBV3-2) and J is TRBJ1-2; TRBD1 is a possible D gene (5 bases). Germline assignment: CDR1 LGHDT and CDR2 YNNKEL (reference sequence). This CDR3 has 12 amino acids. Trimming left V 6 bases short and J 7 bases short, with 12 bases between.

The chain recombines TRBV18 with TRBJ2-7; no firm D call. V lost 2 bases and J 5 bases, leaving 13 bases between the germline ends. CDR1 is KGHSH and CDR2 is LQKENI in the germline V gene. The CDR3 has 14 residues. CDR3 nucleotide sequence: TGTGCCAGCTCACCAACCGGCCTTCGGGACGAGCAGTACTTC. Translating it yields CASSPTGLRDEQYF.

The rearrangement uses TRBV7-2 and TRBJ2-1; D gene unclear. The germline V and J ends were trimmed by 4 bases and 10 bases, with 20 bases remaining between them. CDR1 and CDR2 from the germline V gene are SGHTA and FQGNSA. This CDR3 region has 15 residues. The DNA for the CDR3 is TGTGCCAGCAGCTCCAACGCCGTATCGATAACAGAGCAGTTCTTC. Translation gives CASSSNAVSITEQFF.

The chain uses TRBV7-9 and TRBJ1-1, with 9 bases matching TRBD1. J gave up 0 bases and V 0 bases, and 2 bases lay outside the gene matches. Looked up from germline, CDR1 is SEHNR and CDR2 is FQNEAQ (reference sequence). The length of the CDR3 is 16 residues. The CDR3 DNA is TGTGCCAGCAGCTTAGCCTGGACAGGGGTGAACACTGAAGCTTTCTTT. Protein sequence: CASSLAWTGVNTEAFF.

This rearrangement joins TRBV20-1 to TRBJ1-1; D gene unclear. This CDR3 contains 15 residues. Germline loops: CDR1 DFQATT, CDR2 SNEGSKA (reference sequence). V was trimmed by 3 bases and J by 0 bases, leaving 14 bases between them. The CDR3 DNA is TGCAGTGCTAGTTCGCTGAGCCTCATGAACACTGAAGCTTTCTTT. Residues: CSASSLSLMNTEAFF.

The chain uses TRBV5-1 and TRBJ1-3; TRBD1 aligns across 8 bases. The ends lost 2 bases at V and 5 bases at J; junction bases unmatched: 6. CDR1 is SGHRS, CDR2 YFSETQ, per germline. The CDR3 extends over 15 amino acids. CDR3 region: CASSLQGEDRNTIYF. The CDR3 bases are TGCGCCAGCAGCTTACAGGGGGAGGATAGAAACACCATATATTTT.

The chain is built from TRBV4-3 and TRBJ2-5; 10 nucleotides agree with TRBD2. The CDR3 contains 17 residues. The germline V gene has CDR1 LGHNA and CDR2 YSLEER. V lost 1 base, J lost 1 base, and 6 bases stayed unmatched. The CDR3 bases are TGCGCCAGCAGCCAAGGGGCTAGCGGGGGTCTCCAAGAGACCCAGTACTTC. Translation: CASSQGASGGLQETQYF.

The rearrangement joins TRBV6-2 or TRBV6-3 to TRBJ2-1; possibly TRBD2 for D (5 bases). The CDR3 sequence is 15 residues long. Germline CDR1 reads MNHEY; CDR2 reads SVGEGT. The V end was cut by 2 bases, the J end by 7 bases, with 15 bases between. This CDR3 reads CASSYDRIGRNEQFF. The CDR3 DNA sequence: TGTGCCAGCAGTTACGATCGAATTGGGAGAAATGAGCAGTTCTTC.

V is TRBV29-1 and J is TRBJ2-7, with D possibly TRBD1 on 6 matching bases. Germline lookup yields CDR1 SQVTM and CDR2 ANQGSEA. CDR3 size: 15 residues. Trimming cost V 3 bases and J 2 bases, with 17 bases left between them. The CDR3 DNA reads as TGCAGCGTTGAGTTAGTACAGGGAAATCCCTACGAGCAGTACTTC. It codes for CSVELVQGNPYEQYF.

This clone was seen only a few times. The chain carries TRBV30 and TRBJ2-5; 7 nucleotides line up with TRBD2. The CDR3 sequence is 16 residues long. CDR1 is GTSNPN and CDR2 is SVGIG in the germline V gene (reference sequence). Trimming at V came to 2 bases and at J to 5 bases, leaving 14 bases not matched to a gene. Written as DNA, the CDR3 is TGTGCCTGGAGTTCCCGGGGGTGGAGGGAGGGCGAGACCCAGTACTTC. It is translated as CAWSSRGWREGETQYF. The whole variable domain, remainder taken from reference TRBV30 and TRBJ2-5, is SQTIHQWPATLVQPVGSPLSLECTVEGTSNPNLYWYRQAAGRGLQLLFYSVGIGQISSEVPQNLSASRPQDRQFILSSKKLLLSDSGFYLCAWSSRGWREGETQYFGPGTRLLVL.

This rearrangement joins TRBV4-3 to TRBJ2-3; 15 nucleotides match TRBD2. There are 18 residues in the CDR3. Germline V lookup: CDR1 LGHNA, CDR2 YSLEER. V gave up 2 bases and J gave up 3 bases; unmatched junction bases: 6. CDR3 sequence reads: CASSQYPGLAGGTDTQYF. The CDR3 nucleotides read TGCGCCAGCAGCCAATACCCGGGACTAGCGGGAGGAACAGATACGCAGTATTTT.

About this clone itself: The junction departs from the called germline gene at one end, perhaps through a read error. This chain joins TRBV7-2 and TRBJ2-1, with TRBD2 matching over 8 bases. The CDR3 is made up of 14 amino acids. CDR1 is SGHTA, CDR2 FQGNSA, per germline. CDR3 coding DNA: TGTGCCAGCGGCTTCGCGGGGGGCTACAATGAGCAGTTCTTC. Its translation is CASGFAGGYNEQFF.

The V gene is TRBV14, the J gene TRBJ1-3; 10 bases agree with TRBD1. The CDR3 spans 17 residues. After removal of 4 bases from V and 0 bases from J, the junction contained 6 bases not matched to a gene. CDR1 SGHDN and CDR2 FVKESK come from the germline V gene. This chain's CDR3 is CASSPGTGDHSGNTIYF. CDR3 DNA: TGTGCCAGCAGCCCCGGGACAGGGGACCACTCTGGAAACACCATATATTTT. Based on the CDR3 plus reference TRBV14 and TRBJ1-3, the full variable domain is EAGVTQFPSHSVIEKGQTVTLRCDPISGHDNLYWYRRVMGKEIKFLLHFVKESKQDESGMPNNRFLAERTGGTYSTLKVQPAELEDSGVYFCASSPGTGDHSGNTIYFGEGSWLTVV.